The 9 T cell receptor beta chains listed next were all sequenced from one sample in a study of blood T cell repertoires in COVID-19 (dated by TCRdb to 2020 to 2021). Receptor amplification or capture employed the immunoSEQ multiplex PCR assay. In its TCRdb copy, this immuneACCESS table keeps in-frame sequences only and misses some clones. Where compared with another copy, unresolved V genes explain less than half of these, and the others have no known cause. Here the sample has approximately 100,000 clones; 91% occur a single time. About 1% of the sample is held by the ten biggest clonotypes. The sequenced sample consisted of peripheral blood. These receptors were taken from a man in his fifties or sixties with acute or convalescent COVID-19.

This chain connects TRBV9 to TRBJ2-2; D is undetermined. CDR1 and CDR2 (germline): SGDLS, YYNGEE. This CDR3 spans 14 amino acids. Trimming stripped 0 bases from V and 4 bases from J, with 7 bases between. The CDR3: CASSVGLFTGELFF. In nucleotides, the CDR3 is TGTGCCAGCAGCGTAGGGCTTTTCACCGGGGAGCTGTTTTTT.

By frequency in the sample, this clone is medium-sized. This sequence joins TRBV7-3 and TRBJ2-2; unclear D gene. V was pared by 5 bases and J by 1 base, with 11 bases between. In germline, CDR1 is SGHTA, CDR2 FQGTGA. The CDR3 loop spans 15 amino acids. CDR3 residues: CASSPSTGNTGELFF. CDR3 DNA: TGTGCCAGCAGCCCCTCGACGGGGAACACCGGGGAGCTGTTTTTT. The full variable domain, in which reference TRBV7-3 and TRBJ2-2 provide the parts outside the CDR3, is GAGVSQTPSNKVTEKGKYVELRCDPISGHTALYWYRQSLGQGPEFLIYFQGTGAADDSGLPNDRFFAVRPEGSVSTLKIQRTERGDSAVYLCASSPSTGNTGELFFGEGSRLTVL.

This clone was counted once. This chain joins TRBV6-5 and TRBJ1-5, with a tentative D call TRBD1 (6 bases). Germline CDR1 is MNHEY and CDR2 is SVGAGI. The CDR3 runs to 14 residues. Trimming cost V 6 bases and J 6 bases, with 15 bases left between them. Here the CDR3 reads CASSGPGGVQPQHF. The CDR3 DNA reads TGTGCCAGCAGCGGCCCGGGGGGCGTTCAGCCCCAGCATTTT.

Turning to this clone: The junction departs from the called germline gene at one end, perhaps through a read error. The CDR3 is CASEKGQGHF. CDR3 bases: TGTGCCAGCGAAAAGGGACAGGGGCACTTC. The J gene is TRBJ2-7, the V gene TRBV5-6; 10 bases line up with TRBD1. This CDR3 is 10 amino acids long. Germline V gene sequence: CDR1 SGHDT, CDR2 YYEEEE.

The sample holds a few counts of this clone. This rearrangement joins TRBV27 to TRBJ2-6; possible D gene TRBD1, 5 bases. There are 13 residues in the CDR3. Deletions cut 3 bases from V and 7 bases from J, with 7 bases between. CDR1 and CDR2 (germline): MNHEY, SMNVEV (reference sequence). The CDR3 coding sequence is TGTGCCAGCAGTTTTACAGGTGCCAACGTCCTGACTTTC. This gives the protein CASSFTGANVLTF.

The chain joins TRBV5-1 to TRBJ1-1; the D is unclear. V was clipped by 0 bases and J by 3 bases, with 6 bases between them. This CDR3 contains 13 residues. CDR1 is SGHRS and CDR2 is YFSETQ in the germline V gene. This CDR3 is CASSLVEDTEAFF. CDR3 DNA sequence: TGCGCCAGCAGCTTGGTGGAGGACACTGAAGCTTTCTTT.

Comments on this clone: The identical CDR3 is also encoded by other nucleotide sequences in the sample. The chain links TRBV7-3 to TRBJ1-1; TRBD1 matches 7 bases. J lost 0 bases, V lost 6 bases, and 4 bases had no gene match. The CDR3 consists of 14 residues. The germline V gene has CDR1 SGHTA and CDR2 FQGTGA. The CDR3 nucleotides read TGTGCCAGCAGTCTCGACAGGGTGAACACTGAAGCTTTCTTT. Translating gives CASSLDRVNTEAFF.

V and J are TRBV13 and TRBJ2-1, with D hard to call. V gave up 1 base and J gave up 2 bases, with 12 bases separating them. Per germline, CDR1 PRHDT and CDR2 FYEKMQ (reference sequence). The CDR3 runs 16 residues. The CDR3 DNA reads as TGTGCCAGCAGCTTAGCCCTTGGTAGCACCTACAATGAGCAGTTCTTC. Protein sequence: CASSLALGSTYNEQFF.

The V call is TRBV19, the J call TRBJ1-2, with a possible D match to TRBD1 (6 bases). V lost 6 bases and J 2 bases, leaving 19 bases between the germline ends. Germline lookup yields CDR1 LNHDA and CDR2 SQIVND (reference sequence). The CDR3 extends over 16 amino acids. The CDR3, as DNA: TGTGCCAGTAGCCCTACCCGGGACATGGGCAACTATGGCTACACCTTC. It encodes CASSPTRDMGNYGYTF.